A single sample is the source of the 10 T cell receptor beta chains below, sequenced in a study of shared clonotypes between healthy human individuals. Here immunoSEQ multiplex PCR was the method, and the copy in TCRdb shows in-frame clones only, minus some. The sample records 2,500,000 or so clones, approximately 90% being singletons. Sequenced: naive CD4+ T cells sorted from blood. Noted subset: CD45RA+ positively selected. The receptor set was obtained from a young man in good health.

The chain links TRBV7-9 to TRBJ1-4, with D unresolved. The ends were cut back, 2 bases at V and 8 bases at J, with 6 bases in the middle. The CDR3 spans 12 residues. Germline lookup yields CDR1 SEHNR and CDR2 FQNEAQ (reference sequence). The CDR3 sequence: CASSLIPEKLFF. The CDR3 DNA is TGTGCCAGCAGCTTAATACCCGAAAAACTGTTTTTT.

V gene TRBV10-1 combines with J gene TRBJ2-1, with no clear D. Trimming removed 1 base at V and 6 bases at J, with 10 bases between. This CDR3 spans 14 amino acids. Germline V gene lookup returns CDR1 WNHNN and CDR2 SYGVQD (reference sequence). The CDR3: CASSEYGKRNEQFF. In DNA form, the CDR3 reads TGCGCCAGCAGTGAGTACGGTAAACGCAATGAGCAGTTCTTC.

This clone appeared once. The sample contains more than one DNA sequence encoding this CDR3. CDR3 coding DNA: TGTGCCAGCAGTCAGACCCAAGAGACCCAGTACTTC. This translates into CASSQTQETQYF. The chain employs TRBV2 and TRBJ2-5; D remains ambiguous. The germline V gene encodes CDR1 SNHLY and CDR2 FYNNEI. Trimming took 5 bases from V and 1 from J, leaving 5 bases between them. The CDR3 is made up of 12 amino acids.

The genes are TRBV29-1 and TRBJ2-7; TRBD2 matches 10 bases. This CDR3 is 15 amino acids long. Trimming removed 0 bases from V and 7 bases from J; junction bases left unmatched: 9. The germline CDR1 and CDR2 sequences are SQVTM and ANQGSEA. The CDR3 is CSVEEGSGRFVEQYF. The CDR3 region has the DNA TGCAGCGTTGAAGAGGGTAGCGGGAGGTTTGTTGAGCAGTACTTC.

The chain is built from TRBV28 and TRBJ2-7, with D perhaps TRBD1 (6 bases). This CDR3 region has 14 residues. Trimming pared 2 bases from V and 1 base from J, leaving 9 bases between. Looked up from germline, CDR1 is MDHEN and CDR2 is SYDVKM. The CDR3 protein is CASSLQGLSYEQYF. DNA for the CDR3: TGTGCCAGCAGTTTACAGGGGTTGTCCTACGAGCAGTACTTC. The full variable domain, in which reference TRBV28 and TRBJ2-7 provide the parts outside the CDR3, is DVKVTQSSRYLVKRTGEKVFLECVQDMDHENMFWYRQDPGLGLRLIYFSYDVKMKEKGDIPEGYSVSREKKERFSLILESASTNQTSMYLCASSLQGLSYEQYFGPGTRLTVT.

Here the CDR3 reads CASSFNWGSPLHF. DNA for the CDR3: TGTGCCAGCAGTTTTAATTGGGGATCACCCCTCCACTTT. The V gene is TRBV27, the J gene TRBJ1-6, with D unresolved. Trimming took 3 bases from V and 10 from J, leaving 10 bases between them. The CDR3 spans 13 residues. CDR1 is MNHEY and CDR2 is SMNVEV in the germline V gene (reference sequence).

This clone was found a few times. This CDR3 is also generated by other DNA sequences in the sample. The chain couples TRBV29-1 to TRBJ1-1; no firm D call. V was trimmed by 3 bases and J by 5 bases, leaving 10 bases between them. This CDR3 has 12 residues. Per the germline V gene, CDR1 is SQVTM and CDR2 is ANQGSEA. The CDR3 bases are TGCAGCGTTGACCGGGGAAGGACTGAAGCTTTCTTT. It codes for CSVDRGRTEAFF.

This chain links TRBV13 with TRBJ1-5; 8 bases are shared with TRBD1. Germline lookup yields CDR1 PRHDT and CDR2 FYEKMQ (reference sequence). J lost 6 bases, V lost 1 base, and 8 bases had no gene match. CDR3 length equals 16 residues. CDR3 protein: CASSLAGGRAVQPQHF. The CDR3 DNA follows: TGTGCCAGCAGCTTAGCAGGGGGCCGGGCGGTTCAGCCCCAGCATTTT.

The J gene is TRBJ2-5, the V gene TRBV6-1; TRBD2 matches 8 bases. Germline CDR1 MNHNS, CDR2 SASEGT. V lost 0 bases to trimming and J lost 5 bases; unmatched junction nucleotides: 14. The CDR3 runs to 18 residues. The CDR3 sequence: CASSEALGLAGPWETQYF. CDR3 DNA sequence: TGTGCCAGCAGTGAAGCGCTGGGGCTAGCGGGCCCTTGGGAGACCCAGTACTTC.

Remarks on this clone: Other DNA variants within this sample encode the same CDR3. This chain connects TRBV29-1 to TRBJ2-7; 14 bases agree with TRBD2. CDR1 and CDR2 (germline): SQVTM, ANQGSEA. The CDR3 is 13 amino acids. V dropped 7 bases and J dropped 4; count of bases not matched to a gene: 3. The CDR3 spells CSAGTSGSYEQYF. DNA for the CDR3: TGCAGCGCGGGGACTAGCGGGAGTTACGAGCAGTACTTC.